Here is one TCR beta chain with its context. Its cognate antigen is unknown. Generated by immunoSEQ multiplex PCR, the TCRdb table keeps only in-frame clones and is missing some. The table lists over 85,000 clones, more than 90% of them singletons, with approximately 12% in the top ten. This sample stems from a study of T cell responses to AZD1222 COVID-19 vaccine. Whole-study results and caveats: The breadth and depth of Spike-specific TCRs increased once two AZD1222 doses had been given. Unmutated regions of variants are reportedly targeted by nearly half of spike-specific TCRs. Donor demographics were predominantly white British with a female majority; clonal diversity may be underestimated.

Germline V gene lookup returns CDR1 MNHEY and CDR2 SVGAGI. V shed 6 bases, J shed 4 bases, and the junction held 8 bases outside the gene matches. The CDR3 totals 15 residues. The rearrangement links TRBV6-5 to TRBJ2-2; 7 nucleotides agree with TRBD2. The sequence came from an adult in good health. The sequences come from peripheral blood, collected on day 0 of AZD1222 vaccination. DNA of the CDR3: TGTGCCAGCAGCAGTTCCCCGGGGGGCACCGGGGAGCTGTTTTTT. The encoded protein is CASSSSPGGTGELFF.